This TCR beta chain was captured by sequencing in a study of metastatic and nonmetastatic thyroid tumors. Turning to the study itself: The study looked at repertoires side by side in blood and in tumor or nodule tissue from malignant and benign thyroid patients.

Study-wide results and caveats: Malignant tumors reportedly showed significantly higher TCR beta diversity than benign nodules in both blood and tumor.

This clone came up once. Its cognate antigen is unknown. The ends were cut back, 3 bases at V and 8 bases at J, with 13 bases in the middle. Germline assignment: CDR1 KGHSH and CDR2 LQKENI. This CDR3 has 13 amino acids. MiXCR re-clonotyped the PCR reads for TCRdb. Here the sample spans about 12,000 clones, around an eighth being singletons. Every patient underwent thyroid surgery untreated. What was sequenced was blood. V usage is TRBV18 and J usage is TRBJ1-2, with D maybe TRBD1 (5 bases). This clonotype originated in a female donor with papillary thyroid cancer or a benign thyroid nodule (not recorded which). Some clones in this sample may be carry-over from other donors' samples. The DNA of the CDR3 is TGTGCCAGCTCACCCCGGGACGGAATGGGCTACACCTTC. Protein: CASSPRDGMGYTF.